This TCR beta chain is from a study of CD8+ T cells in alopecia areata. Study-wide results and caveats: Higher clonality was seen in lesional scalp than in normal scalp, especially in alopecia totalis/universalis. It was less clear whether patients shared TCRs than it was in mice, possibly because of HLA.

This clone was found once. Antigen specificity is unknown. Collection of lesional scalp punch biopsies and peripheral blood was performed in alopecia areata patients. Trimming left V 6 bases short and J 2 bases short, with 10 bases between. The germline CDR1 and CDR2 sequences are MDHEN and SYDVKM. This CDR3 has 13 amino acids. Following RNA extraction, reverse transcription yielded cDNA that acted as the sequencing template. The method was immunoSEQ multiplex PCR; TCRdb's version includes in-frame clones alone and lacks a portion of them. The table has 90,000 to 130,000 clones, roughly 55% seen once. This chain uses TRBV28 with TRBJ2-5; perhaps TRBD1 as D (6 bases). This clonotype originated in a human donor with alopecia areata. Material for sequencing was NKG2D-low CD8+ T cells sorted from blood. The CDR3 sequence is CASRSGQQETQYF. The CDR3 DNA sequence: TGTGCCAGCAGATCCGGACAGCAAGAGACCCAGTACTTC.